These 32 T cell receptor beta chains came from one sample sequenced in a study of T-cell reconstitution after alpha-beta-depleted transplantation in children. For TCRbeta, the library was prepared with unique molecular identifiers. Using its own MiXCR run on the PCR reads, TCRdb lists one record per CDR3 protein. The table has approximately 500,000 distinct CDR3 sequences, about 11% seen once. Sequencing was performed on PBMCs, taken before TCRalphabeta/CD19-depleted stem cell transplant. The source is a child between 2 and 9 years old with inherited bone marrow failure, due to receive a stem cell transplant.

This clonotype was seen many times. The chain combines TRBV5-6 with TRBJ2-5, with D perhaps TRBD1 (5 bases). Trimming took 4 bases from V and 7 from J, leaving 8 bases between them. There are 11 residues in the CDR3. CDR1 and CDR2 (germline): SGHDT, YYEEEE. The CDR3 reads CASSERGTQYF. The CDR3, as DNA: TGTGCCAGCAGCGAAAGGGGGACCCAGTACTTC.

This clonotype was found a few times. This chain links TRBV27 with TRBJ2-1; possibly TRBD2 for D (5 bases). Germline V gene data show CDR1 as MNHEY and CDR2 as SMNVEV (reference sequence). V was trimmed by 3 bases and J by 8 bases, leaving 11 bases between them. This CDR3 spans 13 amino acids. The DNA of the CDR3 is TGTGCCAGCAGTTTCACGGGGTGGGATGAGCAGTTCTTC. The encoded protein is CASSFTGWDEQFF.

This clonotype was detected ten times or more. This chain uses TRBV24-1 with TRBJ1-2; the match to TRBD1 covers 12 bases. V trimming: 7 bases; J trimming: 5 bases; junction bases outside the gene matches: 10. The CDR3 is 16 amino acids. In germline, CDR1 is KGHDR, CDR2 SFDVKD. CDR3 DNA sequence: TGTGCCACCAGCAGTCGGGACAGGGGGCGGAAGTATGGCTACACCTTC. This sequence encodes CATSSRDRGRKYGYTF.

This clonotype occurred many times. This chain connects TRBV10-3 to TRBJ2-3; D perhaps matches TRBD2 (5 bases). Between the trimmed V and J ends, which lost 4 bases and 3 bases, there was a span of 11 bases. The V gene's germline CDR1 is ENHRY and CDR2 SYGVKD. The CDR3 totals 14 residues. The CDR3 coding sequence is TGTGCCATCAGTGGGGCTAGCTTTACAGATACGCAGTATTTT. Protein: CAISGASFTDTQYF.

This clonotype was observed many times. The genes are TRBV30 and TRBJ2-1, with D unresolved. Trimming took off 2 bases at V and 2 bases at J, with 10 bases between the two ends. The germline CDR1 and CDR2 sequences are GTSNPN and SVGIG (reference sequence). The CDR3 covers 14 residues. This CDR3 reads CAWSPDHTYNEQFF. In nucleotides, the CDR3 is TGTGCCTGGAGTCCGGACCATACCTACAATGAGCAGTTCTTC.

This clonotype has more than one count but fewer than ten. The genes are TRBV30 and TRBJ2-7; tentative D call: TRBD2 (5 bases). Germline assignment: CDR1 GTSNPN and CDR2 SVGIG (reference sequence). Trimming shortened V by 1 base and J by 9 bases, and 10 bases separated the two germline ends. The CDR3 has 11 residues. CDR3 region: CAWSAGVGQYF. As DNA, the CDR3 is TGTGCCTGGAGTGCCGGGGTTGGGCAGTACTTC.

This clonotype was found many times. The V call is TRBV4-1, the J call TRBJ2-7, with 7 bases matching TRBD1. CDR1 is MGHRA and CDR2 is YSYEKL in the germline V gene. J was trimmed by 3 bases and V by 2 bases; bases with no gene match: 13. The CDR3 spans 17 residues. The CDR3 DNA reads as TGCGCCAGCAGCCAATTTTCCGCCGGGACAGAACGCTACGAGCAGTACTTC. It encodes CASSQFSAGTERYEQYF.

This clonotype has at least ten counts. V gene TRBV27 combines with J gene TRBJ1-1, with D perhaps TRBD1 (5 bases). CDR1 MNHEY and CDR2 SMNVEV come from the germline V gene (reference sequence). Trimming cost V 1 base and J 1 base, with 13 bases left between them. This CDR3 contains 16 residues. This CDR3 is CASSLYSGPRNTEAFF. The CDR3 nucleotides read TGTGCCAGCAGTTTATATTCGGGGCCCAGGAACACTGAAGCTTTCTTT.

This clonotype was seen only a few times. The genes are TRBV7-2 and TRBJ1-5; D is undetermined. The germline CDR1 and CDR2 sequences are SGHTA and FQGNSA. This CDR3 is 15 amino acids long. Trimming cost V 1 base and J 1 base, with 8 bases left between them. DNA of the CDR3: TGTGCCAGCAGCTTAGTCGGCAGGAGCAATCAGCCCCAGCATTTT. Its protein product is CASSLVGRSNQPQHF. Drawing the rest from reference TRBV7-2 and TRBJ1-5, the complete variable domain is GAGVSQSPSNKVTEKGKDVELRCDPISGHTALYWYRQSLGQGLEFLIYFQGNSAPDKSGLPSDRFSAERTGGSVSTLTIQRTQQEDSAVYLCASSLVGRSNQPQHFGDGTRLSIL.

A remark on this clonotype: A much more abundant neighbour one base away suggests this may be a read error. The chain links TRBV30 to TRBJ1-1; tentatively, D is TRBD1 (5 bases). This CDR3 has 12 residues. Looked up from germline, CDR1 is GTSNPN and CDR2 is SVGIG (reference sequence). V shed 0 bases and J shed 3 bases, with 5 bases lying between them. CDR3 sequence: CAWSVQDTEAFF. Here the CDR3 DNA reads TGTGCCTGGAGTGTACAGGACACTGAAGCTTTCTTT. The full variable domain, completed using reference TRBV30 and TRBJ1-1, is SQTIHQWPATLVQPVGSPLSLECTVEGTSNPNLYWYRQAAGRGLQLLFYSVGIGQISSEVPQNLSASRPQDRQFILSSKKLLLSDSGFYLCAWSVQDTEAFFGQGTRLTVV.

This clonotype has ten or more counts. Mismatch with germline at one junction end may stem from a read error. The genes are TRBV6-6 and TRBJ1-2, with 8 nucleotides matching TRBD1. Germline assignment: CDR1 MNHNY and CDR2 SVGAGI (reference sequence). The CDR3 loop spans 13 amino acids. The CDR3 loop is CASRTGASYDYTF. DNA of the CDR3: TGTGCCAGCAGGACAGGGGCCTCCTATGACTACACCTTC.

This clonotype was counted at least ten times. The chain has TRBV15 and TRBJ2-5; 10 bases match TRBD1. The trim removed 5 bases at V and 2 bases at J, leaving 5 bases unmatched. From germline, CDR1 is LNHNV and CDR2 YYDKDF (reference sequence). The CDR3 totals 15 residues. This CDR3 is CATSDGQGVQETQYF. In nucleotides, the CDR3 is TGTGCCACCAGCGACGGACAGGGGGTTCAAGAGACCCAGTACTTC.

This clonotype has a count of ten or more. The rearrangement joins TRBV24-1 to TRBJ2-5; D unclear. Trimming stripped 5 bases from V and 1 base from J, with 10 bases between. The CDR3 covers 14 residues. The germline V gene encodes CDR1 KGHDR and CDR2 SFDVKD. CDR3 sequence reads: CATSVGTAQETQYF. Written as DNA, the CDR3 is TGTGCCACCAGTGTGGGAACAGCCCAAGAGACCCAGTACTTC.

This clonotype was recorded at least ten times. This chain connects TRBV28 to TRBJ2-7; TRBD2 matches 9 bases. Per the germline V gene, CDR1 is MDHEN and CDR2 is SYDVKM. V gave up 7 bases and J gave up 4 bases; unmatched junction bases: 14. The CDR3 consists of 16 residues. CDR3 region: CASTPASELAGYEQYF. CDR3 sequence (DNA): TGTGCCAGCACCCCCGCGAGTGAGCTAGCGGGATACGAGCAGTACTTC. Together with reference TRBV28 and TRBJ2-7, the CDR3 gives the full variable domain: DVKVTQSSRYLVKRTGEKVFLECVQDMDHENMFWYRQDPGLGLRLIYFSYDVKMKEKGDIPEGYSVSREKKERFSLILESASTNQTSMYLCASTPASELAGYEQYFGPGTRLTVT.

This clonotype occurred many times. This rearrangement joins TRBV7-2 to TRBJ2-4; no reliable D call. V was clipped by 5 bases and J by 0 bases, with 8 bases between them. The length of the CDR3 is 14 residues. Germline V gene sequence: CDR1 SGHTA, CDR2 FQGNSA. CDR3 region: CASSAVLAKNIQYF. CDR3 sequence (DNA): TGTGCCAGCAGCGCAGTATTAGCCAAAAACATTCAGTACTTC.

The chain joins TRBV25-1 to TRBJ2-6; TRBD1 agrees at 7 bases. The CDR3 totals 20 residues. J lost 0 bases, V lost 4 bases, and 15 bases had no gene match. Germline values: CDR1 MGHDK, CDR2 SYGVNS. The CDR3 DNA reads as TGTGCCAGCAGTGCTTTGGGGGAAGGACAGGACCTCTCTGGGGCCAACGTCCTGACTTTC. It is translated as CASSALGEGQDLSGANVLTF.

This clonotype was picked up many times. The chain uses TRBV12-3 or TRBV12-4 and TRBJ1-5; a possible D gene is TRBD1 (5 bases). The CDR3 covers 14 residues. Trimming removed 3 bases from V and 4 bases from J, with 10 bases in between. The CDR3 here is CASSFGGVNQPQHF. The CDR3 DNA sequence: TGTGCCAGCAGTTTTGGGGGGGTAAATCAGCCCCAGCATTTT.

The V and J genes are TRBV20-1 and TRBJ1-6; D is perhaps TRBD1 (6 bases). V was clipped by 1 base and J by 5 bases, with 15 bases between them. Looked up from germline, CDR1 is DFQATT and CDR2 is SNEGSKA (reference sequence). CDR3 size: 16 residues. The CDR3 region has the DNA TGCAGTGCTAGAGTTGGGGGCGCGGTGAATAATTCACCCCTCCACTTT. This sequence encodes CSARVGGAVNNSPLHF.

V gene TRBV7-9 combines with J gene TRBJ2-1, with D possibly matching TRBD1 (6 bases). The ends were cut back, 6 bases at V and 2 bases at J, with 20 bases in the middle. This CDR3 has 17 amino acids. Germline CDR1 SEHNR, CDR2 FQNEAQ (reference sequence). The CDR3 here is CASRSAIGTSPYNEQFF. CDR3 coding DNA: TGTGCCAGCAGATCAGCCATAGGGACATCCCCCTACAATGAGCAGTTCTTC. The full variable domain, rest sourced from reference TRBV7-9 and TRBJ2-1, is DTGVSQNPRHKITKRGQNVTFRCDPISEHNRLYWYRQTLGQGPEFLTYFQNEAQLEKSRLLSDRFSAERPKGSFSTLEIQRTEQGDSAMYLCASRSAIGTSPYNEQFFGPGTRLTVL.

This clonotype was seen many times. V is TRBV20-1 and J is TRBJ2-7; TRBD2 agrees at 12 bases. CDR1 is DFQATT and CDR2 is SNEGSKA in the germline V gene (reference sequence). V was clipped by 5 bases and J by 4 bases; unmatched bases: 3. The CDR3 contains 13 residues. CDR3 region: CSALTSGRYEQYF. The CDR3 nucleotides are TGCAGTGCTCTGACTAGCGGGAGATACGAGCAGTACTTC.

This clonotype occurred many times. The gene calls are TRBV4-3 and TRBJ2-5; 11 bases line up with TRBD2. After removal of 4 bases from V and 5 bases from J, the junction contained 9 bases not matched to a gene. The CDR3 length is 16 residues. Germline V gene lookup returns CDR1 LGHNA and CDR2 YSLEER. The CDR3 nucleotides are TGCGCCAGCAGCCGAGGGACTAGCGGTCTGGGGGAGACCCAGTACTTC. Its protein product is CASSRGTSGLGETQYF.

The sample holds many counts of this clonotype. The rearrangement joins TRBV14 to TRBJ1-1; possible D gene TRBD1, 5 bases. Germline V gene data show CDR1 as SGHDN and CDR2 as FVKESK. Trimming took 3 bases from V and 11 from J, leaving 13 bases between them. The CDR3 has 12 residues. CDR3 bases: TGTGCCAGCAGCCATGACGCGGGGCAGGCTTTCTTT. Translated, it gives CASSHDAGQAFF.

In its sample, this clonotype was seen many times. The chain combines TRBV5-1 with TRBJ2-7; D not resolved. Germline CDR1 and CDR2: SGHRS and YFSETQ. CDR3 size: 16 residues. V lost 3 bases and J lost 0, with 16 bases in between. CDR3 nucleotide sequence: TGCGCCAGCAGCTACATAAGGACGGCCGGCTCCTACGAGCAGTACTTC. It encodes CASSYIRTAGSYEQYF.

This clonotype has more than one count but fewer than ten. The V gene is TRBV27, the J gene TRBJ2-1; no clear D gene. CDR3 size: 16 residues. The germline gives CDR1 MNHEY, CDR2 SMNVEV (reference sequence). V lost 4 bases to trimming and J lost 4 bases, with 17 bases between them. The CDR3 sequence: CASSSLLYSSYNEQFF. The CDR3 bases are TGTGCCAGCAGTTCCCTCCTTTATTCTTCGTACAATGAGCAGTTCTTC.

The V gene is TRBV4-3, the J gene TRBJ2-7; D call uncertain. With 4 bases removed from V and 7 bases from J, the gap between germline ends came to 14 bases. The germline gives CDR1 LGHNA, CDR2 YSLEER. This CDR3 region has 13 residues. In nucleotides, the CDR3 is TGCGCCAGCAGCCCCACTCTGACGGGTGAGCAGTACTTC. This sequence encodes CASSPTLTGEQYF.

This clonotype was recorded many times. The chain carries TRBV29-1 and TRBJ2-5, with D possibly being TRBD2 (5 bases). CDR3 length: 17 amino acids. The V and J ends lost 6 bases and 1 base respectively, with 24 bases between them. Per the germline V gene, CDR1 is SQVTM and CDR2 is ANQGSEA. Here the CDR3 DNA reads TGCAGCGTCGACAAATCAGAAGACATGAGGGTCCAAGAGACCCAGTACTTC. Encoded protein: CSVDKSEDMRVQETQYF.

Many counts were recorded for this clonotype. V is TRBV7-6 and J is TRBJ2-7; 9 bases map to TRBD1. This CDR3 spans 15 amino acids. Losses at the gene ends were 2 bases for V and 7 bases for J; bases not matched to a gene: 9. The germline gives CDR1 SGHVS, CDR2 FNYEAQ. CDR3 loop: CASSLLGQGQGEQYF. The DNA for the CDR3 is TGTGCCAGCAGCTTATTAGGACAGGGGCAGGGGGAGCAGTACTTC.

This clonotype turned up a few times. The V and J genes are TRBV11-2 and TRBJ2-6; D unclear. CDR3 length: 15 amino acids. Looked up from germline, CDR1 is SGHAT and CDR2 is FQNNGV. V was clipped by 5 bases and J by 0 bases, with 8 bases between them. CDR3 bases: TGTGCCAGCAGCCGTATAAGCTCTGGGGCCAACGTCCTGACTTTC. Encoded protein: CASSRISSGANVLTF.

Details on this clonotype: This may be a read error, as it is one base from a much larger clone. The J gene is TRBJ2-3, the V gene TRBV4-1, with D hard to call. This CDR3 has 15 residues. Germline CDR1 reads MGHRA; CDR2 reads YSYEKL. V lost 0 bases and J 2 bases, leaving 9 bases between the germline ends. CDR3 nucleotide sequence: TGCGCCAGCAGCCAAGAGTGGTTGAACACAGATACGCAGTATTTT. This codes for CASSQEWLNTDTQYF.

This clonotype occurred many times. J is TRBJ2-3 and V is TRBV5-1; TRBD2 agrees at 10 bases. The CDR3 consists of 18 residues. CDR1 is SGHRS, CDR2 YFSETQ, per germline. V trimming: 0 bases; J trimming: 1 base; junction bases outside the gene matches: 8. The CDR3 sequence is CASSLDPSGSGGTDTQYF. CDR3 coding DNA: TGCGCCAGCAGCTTGGACCCTAGCGGGAGTGGGGGCACAGATACGCAGTATTTT.

This clonotype occurred many times. The chain carries TRBV7-9 and TRBJ2-1, with TRBD2 identical over 8 bases. V shed 1 base, J shed 0 bases, and the junction held 5 bases outside the gene matches. The germline CDR1 and CDR2 sequences are SEHNR and FQNEAQ (reference sequence). This CDR3 comprises 17 residues. CDR3 sequence reads: CASSLGAGASSYNEQFF. The CDR3 nucleotides read TGTGCCAGCAGCTTAGGAGCGGGGGCAAGCTCCTACAATGAGCAGTTCTTC.

This clonotype was counted ten times or more. The chain has TRBV4-1 and TRBJ2-5, with D perhaps TRBD2 (5 bases). The length of the CDR3 is 16 residues. Germline V CDR1 and CDR2: MGHRA, YSYEKL. Trimming stripped 0 bases from V and 2 bases from J, with 13 bases between. CDR3 in DNA: TGCGCCAGCAGCCAAGATGCAGCGGAGTCACAAGAGACCCAGTACTTC. This codes for CASSQDAAESQETQYF.